This T cell receptor beta chain comes out of a study of cytomegalovirus exposure and HLA in healthy donors. Study context: Among about 179 million T cells, an earlier analysis found 90 million to 130 million unique TCR beta sequences. Early on, a data release was issued that held 80 million to 90 million unique TCRs from HLA-typed donors. The study's findings and limits: HLA-A and HLA-B allele assignments for most subjects were reportedly predicted accurately using TCR beta sequences. Later genetic work tied a missense DCLRE1C variant to beta-chain V and J trimming.

The PCR contained 60 Vbeta and 13 Jbeta primers. TCRdb's copy holds only in-frame clones and misses some; the assay was immunoSEQ multiplex PCR. The top ten clones hold about 0.5% of a sample with about 180,000 clones, over 70% of them seen once. A note on this clone: The antigen remains unidentified.

This clonotype was sampled from a woman between 45 and 60 years old in good health and CMV-seronegative. The source material was PBMCs.

CDR3 amino acids: CASSPFPLVQPGQELWAFF. DNA of the CDR3: TGTGCCAGCAGCCCTTTCCCCCTCGTACAGCCGGGACAGGAGCTTTGGGCTTTCTTT. The rearrangement links TRBV28 to TRBJ1-1, with 8 bases lining up with TRBD1. Germline CDR1 reads MDHEN; CDR2 reads SYDVKM. Unmatched junction bases numbered 29, after V lost 6 bases and J lost 11 bases. CDR3 length: 19 residues.